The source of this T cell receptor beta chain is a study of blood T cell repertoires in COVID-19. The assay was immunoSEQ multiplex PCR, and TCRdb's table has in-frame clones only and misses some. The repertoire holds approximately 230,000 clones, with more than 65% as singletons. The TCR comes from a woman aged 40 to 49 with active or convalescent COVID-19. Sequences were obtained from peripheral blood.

The CDR3 nucleotides read TGTGCCAGCAGCTTAATGTGGAGGGATACGCAGTATTTT. It encodes CASSLMWRDTQYF. The gene calls are TRBV5-5 and TRBJ2-3, with TRBD2 as a possible D gene (5 bases). Trimming removed 2 bases at V and 6 bases at J, with 10 bases between. The CDR3 runs to 13 residues. Germline CDR1 reads SGHKS; CDR2 reads YYEKEE (reference sequence).